This TCR beta chain was recorded in a study of radiotherapy plus CTLA-4 blockade in lung cancer. The overall study: Disease control was seen in about 30% of patients, objective responses in 15% to 20%.

In its sample, this clone was seen a few times. From germline, CDR1 is SNHLY and CDR2 FYNNEI. The CDR3 is 15 amino acids. The V gene lost 6 bases and the J gene lost 0 bases, with 12 bases spanning the gap. Produced via immunoSEQ multiplex PCR; TCRdb's table is partial and in-frame only. In the table there are approximately 52,000 clones, about four fifths of which are singletons. This receptor was obtained from a human donor with non-small cell lung cancer who had a complete response to radiotherapy plus ipilimumab. The chain has TRBV2 and TRBJ2-4; the D gene is possibly TRBD2 (7 bases). Sequenced here: peripheral blood, sampled from a patient treated with radiotherapy plus ipilimumab. The CDR3 DNA is TGTGCCAGCAGGAGGGGGGGCCTAGCCAAAAACATTCAGTACTTC. Amino acids: CASRRGGLAKNIQYF.